This TCR beta chain was recorded in a study of post-analysis software for immune sequencing data. Whole-study context: Included courses were relapsing-remitting and secondary progressive multiple sclerosis; progressive-relapsing multiple sclerosis was also included.

This clonotype was picked up one time. What it recognizes is unknown. Whole-study results and caveats: Patients carried several TRBV segments more frequently than controls did, and TRBV5-6, TRBV5-1 and TRBV20-1 were among them. Batch-matched samples strongly co-clustered by F measure. People with multiple sclerosis had a significantly lower normalized Chao1 diversity than controls did.

Built from TCR beta cDNA, the libraries had unique molecular identifiers in them. The yield from about 1 to 10 million T cells was 500,000 or so cDNA molecules in total. Each CDR3 protein is one row after TCRdb ran MiXCR on the PCR reads. The sample includes about 810,000 distinct CDR3 sequences, under 70% seen only once; the top ten take approximately 4.5%. V lost 0 bases to trimming and J lost 6 bases; unmatched junction nucleotides: 11. There are 18 residues in the CDR3. Per the germline V gene, CDR1 is WNHNN and CDR2 is SYGVQD (reference sequence). The chain carries TRBV10-1 and TRBJ2-3; TRBD2 matches at 11 bases. Sequences were obtained from blood. The receptor was derived from a girl aged 5-17 years with multiple sclerosis. The DNA for the CDR3 is TGCGCCAGCAGTGAGTCGAAGCGACTAGCGGGATTGCGGGATACGCAGTATTTT. Amino acid sequence: CASSESKRLAGLRDTQYF.